These 9 T cell receptor beta chains were sequenced from one sample in a study of patients and donors after allogeneic stem cell transplantation. TCRdb ran MiXCR on the RT-PCR reads and lists one entry per CDR3 protein. The sample yields about a million distinct CDR3 sequences, roughly 18% seen once. Material for sequencing was blood, either unsorted or a sorted T cell fraction (not recorded which). The receptor source for this set is a human donor who was either an allogeneic HSCT recipient or a stem cell or donor lymphocyte infusion donor (not recorded which). It is not recorded whose cells these are; they may come from a transplant donor.

This chain uses TRBV20-1 with TRBJ1-1; D ambiguous. Trimming took 2 bases from V and 1 from J, leaving 11 bases between them. Germline V CDR1 and CDR2: DFQATT, SNEGSKA (reference sequence). This CDR3 is 14 amino acids long. The CDR3 sequence is CSARPGTKNTEAFF. Written as DNA, the CDR3 is TGCAGTGCTAGACCGGGCACCAAGAACACTGAAGCTTTCTTT.

The chain is built from TRBV5-1 and TRBJ2-1, with D uncertain. Germline V gene data show CDR1 as SGHRS and CDR2 as YFSETQ. CDR3 length: 12 residues. Trimming pared 4 bases from V and 2 bases from J, leaving 4 bases between. The CDR3 coding sequence is TGCGCCAGCAGCCATACCTACAATGAGCAGTTCTTC. It specifies CASSHTYNEQFF.

There are many counts of this clonotype. The chain employs TRBV6-5 and TRBJ1-2; D gene unclear. The germline V gene has CDR1 MNHEY and CDR2 SVGAGI. With 0 bases removed from V and 4 bases from J, the gap between germline ends came to 9 bases. The CDR3 has 14 amino acids. The DNA for the CDR3 is TGTGCCAGCAGTTACTCGACACAGACCTATGGCTACACCTTC. This encodes CASSYSTQTYGYTF.

The J gene is TRBJ1-4, the V gene TRBV20-1; 9 bases map to TRBD1. CDR3 length equals 14 residues. Trimming took 6 bases from V and 7 from J; bases not matched to a gene: 9. Germline assignment: CDR1 DFQATT and CDR2 SNEGSKA (reference sequence). DNA for the CDR3: TGCAGTGCGAACCGGGACAGGGTTGGTGAAAAACTGTTTTTT. As protein: CSANRDRVGEKLFF.

The chain uses TRBV20-1 and TRBJ1-1, with TRBD1 matching 8 bases. The V gene end was trimmed by 4 bases and the J gene end by 12 bases; junction bases not matched to a gene: 10. Germline V gene lookup returns CDR1 DFQATT and CDR2 SNEGSKA (reference sequence). This CDR3 is 12 amino acids long. The CDR3 nucleotides read TGCAGTGCTAAAGGGACAGGCCTTTCCTCTTTCTTT. Its protein is CSAKGTGLSSFF.

This clonotype was seen more than once but under ten times. The V and J genes are TRBV19 and TRBJ1-2; D might be TRBD1 (5 bases). CDR1 and CDR2 from the germline V gene are LNHDA and SQIVND (reference sequence). The CDR3 covers 13 residues. Trimming took 3 bases from V and 4 from J, leaving 9 bases between them. The CDR3 here is CASSMGEAYGYTF. Here the CDR3 DNA reads TGTGCCAGTAGTATGGGGGAAGCCTATGGCTACACCTTC.

The gene calls are TRBV14 and TRBJ1-1, with TRBD1 matching 7 bases. This CDR3 has 15 amino acids. Germline V lookup: CDR1 SGHDN, CDR2 FVKESK. The ends lost 0 bases at V and 1 base at J; junction bases unmatched: 2. The DNA of the CDR3 is TGTGCCAGCAGCCAAGAAAGGGGGCGGAACACTGAAGCTTTCTTT. It translates to CASSQERGRNTEAFF. The full variable domain, with the rest looked up from reference TRBV14 and TRBJ1-1, is EAGVTQFPSHSVIEKGQTVTLRCDPISGHDNLYWYRRVMGKEIKFLLHFVKESKQDESGMPNNRFLAERTGGTYSTLKVQPAELEDSGVYFCASSQERGRNTEAFFGQGTRLTVV.

This chain joins TRBV9 and TRBJ1-1; D is unclear. The CDR3 totals 15 residues. Germline V gene data show CDR1 as SGDLS and CDR2 as YYNGEE. The ends were cut back, 0 bases at V and 0 bases at J, with 9 bases in the middle. The CDR3 region is CASSVGLSMNTEAFF. The CDR3 DNA is TGTGCCAGCAGCGTAGGGTTATCCATGAACACTGAAGCTTTCTTT.

This clonotype came up a few times. The chain is built from TRBV5-1 and TRBJ2-3; weak D call: TRBD2 (5 bases). Germline CDR1 and CDR2: SGHRS and YFSETQ. V was clipped by 4 bases and J by 6 bases, with 15 bases between them. This CDR3 is 14 amino acids long. The CDR3 nucleotides are TGCGCCAGCAGCATCGGACTGGATTGGGATACGCAGTATTTT. It is translated as CASSIGLDWDTQYF.